This T cell receptor (beta chain) is drawn from a study of blood T cell repertoires in COVID-19. About the research overall: PBMCs, B-cell-depleted T cells, or T cells were the source of the cDNA or gDNA that made up the material.

Under the authors' procedure: Amplification of reference gene primers was used by the study to estimate nucleated cell counts. Sequencing was performed with immunoSEQ multiplex PCR; in TCRdb, only in-frame clones are kept and a portion is missing. That table gives V, J and clone size, and the DNA gave D and trimming. The data show 40,000 or so clones, approximately 81% seen once. Germline CDR1 reads SGHVS; CDR2 reads FNYEAQ. CDR3 size: 14 residues. V was pared by 0 bases and J by 7 bases, with 3 bases of the junction left unmatched. This clone turned up a few times. This TCR derives from a woman between 70 and 85 years old in a cohort sampled during active COVID-19. J is TRBJ2-1 and V is TRBV7-6, with 7 bases lining up with TRBD1. Sequencing input: peripheral blood. CDR3 region: CASSLAGGRNEQFF. The CDR3 bases are TGTGCCAGCAGCTTAGCAGGGGGCCGGAATGAGCAGTTCTTC.